These 14 T cell receptor beta chains originate from one sample sequenced in a study of blood T cell repertoires in COVID-19. The data were produced by immunoSEQ multiplex PCR, yet TCRdb's version contains in-frame clones alone and is incomplete. The top ten hold roughly 6.4% of the sample, which has about 160,000 clones, roughly 82% seen once. Sequencing used peripheral blood. These receptors all come from a woman aged 40 to 50 with COVID-19, enrolled during active disease.

V and J are TRBV12-3 or TRBV12-4 and TRBJ1-5, with TRBD1 matching 8 bases. The CDR3 is 13 amino acids. V shed 7 bases, J shed 6 bases, and the junction held 5 bases outside the gene matches. The CDR3 bases are TGTGCCAGCAATCAGGGGGCCGGTCAGCCCCAGCATTTT. It is translated as CASNQGAGQPQHF.

The V gene is TRBV5-5, the J gene TRBJ2-5, with D possibly being TRBD1 (5 bases). Trimming removed 5 bases from V and 4 bases from J, with 15 bases in between. The germline CDR1 and CDR2 sequences are SGHKS and YYEKEE (reference sequence). The CDR3 spans 14 residues. CDR3 sequence (DNA): TGTGCCAGCAGGGGGCTAAGTAACACAGAGACCCAGTACTTC. This encodes CASRGLSNTETQYF.

The chain links TRBV19 to TRBJ1-5; tentatively, D is TRBD1 (6 bases). Germline values: CDR1 LNHDA, CDR2 SQIVND (reference sequence). The germline V and J ends were trimmed by 7 bases and 4 bases, with 20 bases remaining between them. CDR3 length: 16 amino acids. CDR3 in DNA: TGTGCCAGTACTCCCTGGCTGGGGGCGATGAATCAGCCCCAGCATTTT. It specifies CASTPWLGAMNQPQHF.

This chain links TRBV19 with TRBJ1-5, with D unresolved. Germline CDR1 and CDR2: LNHDA and SQIVND (reference sequence). The CDR3 spans 13 residues. Trimming shortened V by 5 bases and J by 4 bases, and 9 bases separated the two germline ends. CDR3 amino acids: CASSLAMNQPQHF. Here the CDR3 DNA reads TGTGCCAGTAGTTTGGCAATGAATCAGCCCCAGCATTTT. The variable domain in full, with the rest retrieved from reference TRBV19 and TRBJ1-5, is DGGITQSPKYLFRKEGQNVTLSCEQNLNHDAMYWYRQDPGQGLRLIYYSQIVNDFQKGDIAEGYSVSREKKESFPLTVTSAQKNPTAFYLCASSLAMNQPQHFGDGTRLSIL.

J is TRBJ1-2 and V is TRBV5-8; weak D call: TRBD1 (5 bases). The CDR3 spans 16 residues. Trimming pared 4 bases from V and 2 bases from J, leaving 18 bases between. In germline, CDR1 is SGHTS, CDR2 YDEGEE. Written as DNA, the CDR3 is TGTGCCAGCAGCCCTGATTCGACCAGGGCAAACTATGGCTACACCTTC. Its protein is CASSPDSTRANYGYTF.

This chain links TRBV19 with TRBJ1-5, with 7 positions matching TRBD1. The CDR3 runs to 15 residues. Germline-derived CDR1 and CDR2 are LNHDA and SQIVND (reference sequence). The V gene end was trimmed by 2 bases and the J gene end by 11 bases; junction bases not matched to a gene: 12. CDR3 in amino acids: CASSIHRTGVYAQHF. The CDR3 DNA sequence: TGTGCCAGTAGTATACACCGGACAGGCGTGTATGCCCAGCATTTT.

The chain joins TRBV3-1 (or the pseudogene TRBV3-2) to TRBJ2-7, with D uncertain. Germline CDR1 is LGHDT and CDR2 is YNNKEL (reference sequence). V lost 1 base to trimming and J lost 2 bases, with 9 bases between them. There are 14 residues in the CDR3. The CDR3 coding sequence is TGTGCCAGCAGCCAAGTCGGTCTAGCCTACGAGCAGTACTTC. Translating gives CASSQVGLAYEQYF.

The chain uses TRBV30 and TRBJ2-5, with 11 bases identical to TRBD2. J lost 1 base, V lost 3 bases, and 4 bases had no gene match. Germline CDR1 and CDR2: GTSNPN and SVGIG (reference sequence). The CDR3 length is 15 residues. The CDR3 protein is CAWRTGLAAQETQYF. The DNA of the CDR3 is TGTGCCTGGAGAACGGGACTAGCGGCCCAAGAGACCCAGTACTTC.

The genes are TRBV27 and TRBJ2-2, with 7 positions matching TRBD1. The ends lost 10 bases at V and 3 bases at J; junction bases unmatched: 8. Germline V gene sequence: CDR1 MNHEY, CDR2 SMNVEV (reference sequence). The CDR3 consists of 14 residues. CDR3 in amino acids: CATQTGEYTGELFF. DNA for the CDR3: TGTGCCACCCAAACAGGGGAGTACACCGGGGAGCTGTTTTTT.

The rearrangement uses TRBV6-5 and TRBJ2-3; D is possibly TRBD2 (7 bases). V lost 6 bases to trimming and J lost 3 bases, with 13 bases between them. Per the germline V gene, CDR1 is MNHEY and CDR2 is SVGAGI. The CDR3 contains 14 residues. CDR3 protein: CASRRGARTDTQYF. CDR3 bases: TGTGCCAGCAGACGGGGGGCAAGGACAGATACGCAGTATTTT.

The chain joins TRBV11-2 to TRBJ2-3; no definite D call. V gave up 1 base and J gave up 0 bases, with 8 bases separating them. This CDR3 has 15 amino acids. Germline CDR1 reads SGHAT; CDR2 reads FQNNGV. DNA for the CDR3: TGTGCCAGCAGCTTAGCGTCCTTTAGCACAGATACGCAGTATTTT. Protein sequence: CASSLASFSTDTQYF.

The rearrangement uses TRBV6-5 and TRBJ1-6; D is uncertain. Trimming took 6 bases from V and 10 from J, leaving 13 bases between them. CDR3 length: 13 residues. Germline assignment: CDR1 MNHEY and CDR2 SVGAGI. The CDR3 bases are TGTGCCAGCAGATCCCGGACTTACTCACCCCTCCACTTT. The encoded protein is CASRSRTYSPLHF.

The rearrangement joins TRBV30 to TRBJ2-7, with D unclear. V shed 3 bases and J shed 7 bases, with 10 bases lying between them. The CDR3 is 11 amino acids. Germline values: CDR1 GTSNPN, CDR2 SVGIG (reference sequence). For the CDR3, the DNA is TGTGCCTGGAGCCCAGGTTATGAGCAGTACTTC. This sequence encodes CAWSPGYEQYF.

This chain links TRBV10-3 with TRBJ2-3; D unresolved. V lost 3 bases and J 5 bases, leaving 12 bases between the germline ends. Germline V gives CDR1 ENHRY, CDR2 SYGVKD. The CDR3 is 14 amino acids. DNA for the CDR3: TGTGCCATCAGTGATCCTCTCCTCCGAGATACGCAGTATTTT. Encoded protein: CAISDPLLRDTQYF.